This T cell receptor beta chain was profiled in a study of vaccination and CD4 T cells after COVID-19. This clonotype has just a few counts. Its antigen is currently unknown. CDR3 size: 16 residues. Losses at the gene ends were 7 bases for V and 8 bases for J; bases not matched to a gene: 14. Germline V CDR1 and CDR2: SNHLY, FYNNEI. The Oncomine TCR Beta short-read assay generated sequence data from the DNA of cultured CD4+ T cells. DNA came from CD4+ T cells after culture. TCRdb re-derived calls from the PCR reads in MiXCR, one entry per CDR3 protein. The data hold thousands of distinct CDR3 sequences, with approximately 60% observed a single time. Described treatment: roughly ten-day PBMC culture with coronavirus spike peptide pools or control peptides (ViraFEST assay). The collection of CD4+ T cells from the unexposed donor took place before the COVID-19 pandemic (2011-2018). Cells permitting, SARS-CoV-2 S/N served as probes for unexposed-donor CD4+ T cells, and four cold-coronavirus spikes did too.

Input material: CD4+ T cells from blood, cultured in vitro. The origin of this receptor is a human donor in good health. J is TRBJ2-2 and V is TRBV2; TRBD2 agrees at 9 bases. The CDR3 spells CASTISGGGAGGELFF. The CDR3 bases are TGTGCCAGCACCATCTCGGGCGGGGGGGCCGGAGGGGAGCTGTTTTTT.